A selection of T cell receptor beta chains follows, all from one sample in a study of cytomegalovirus exposure and HLA in healthy donors. Assay used: immunoSEQ multiplex PCR; TCRdb lists only in-frame clones, some missing. Of 150,000 to 200,000 clones listed, around 80% were seen once; the top ten hold 8.5%. Sequenced: PBMCs. These receptors all come from a male donor in good health and CMV-seropositive. Both conserved end residues are part of each CDR3. Fields, in order: clone size, V gene, D gene, J gene, CDR3 protein, CDR3 DNA. The D gene is left open where the match is weak. Clone size is shown for a subset of rows, as once, few, many or a class of expanded clone.

size: .
V: TRBV28
D: .
J: TRBJ2-3
CDR3: CASSWQSTDTQYF
DNA: TGTGCCAGCAGTTGGCAGAGCACAGATACGCAGTATTTT

size: .
V: TRBV6-1
D: .
J: TRBJ1-5
CDR3: CASSATGNSNQPQHF
DNA: TGTGCCAGCAGTGCAACAGGGAATAGCAATCAGCCCCAGCATTTT

size: .
V: TRBV19
D: TRBD2
J: TRBJ2-7
CDR3: CASSKGGSKSEQYF
DNA: TGTGCCAGTAGTAAAGGCGGGAGCAAGAGCGAGCAGTACTTC

size: .
V: TRBV15
D: TRBD2
J: TRBJ2-3
CDR3: CATSRTSGGPISTDTQYF
DNA: TGTGCCACCAGCCGTACTAGCGGGGGGCCCATTAGCACAGATACGCAGTATTTT

size: .
V: TRBV7-9
D: .
J: TRBJ1-4
CDR3: CASSLRGTNEKLFF
DNA: TGTGCCAGCAGCTTACGGGGGACTAATGAAAAACTGTTTTTT

size: .
V: TRBV7-7
D: TRBD1
J: TRBJ2-2
CDR3: CASSLRTGFGELFF
DNA: TGTGCCAGCAGCCTAAGGACAGGGTTCGGGGAGCTGTTTTTT

size: .
V: TRBV21-1
D: .
J: TRBJ2-2
CDR3: CASSRGEVGRDTGELFF
DNA: TGTGCCAGCAGCAGAGGAGAAGTCGGGAGAGACACCGGGGAGCTGTTTTTT

size: .
V: TRBV7-2
D: .
J: TRBJ1-1
CDR3: CASSLTGLQNTEAFF
DNA: TGTGCCAGCAGCTTAACGGGACTGCAAAACACTGAAGCTTTCTTT

size: .
V: TRBV19
D: .
J: TRBJ1-3
CDR3: CASWGTSSGNTIYF
DNA: TGTGCCAGTTGGGGGACTTCCTCTGGAAACACCATATATTTT

size: .
V: TRBV10-3
D: .
J: TRBJ1-6
CDR3: CAISETATDSPLHF
DNA: TGTGCCATCAGTGAAACAGCGACAGATTCACCCCTCCACTTT

size: .
V: TRBV12-5
D: .
J: TRBJ2-3
CDR3: CASGSAASTDTQYF
DNA: TGTGCTAGTGGTTCCGCGGCTAGCACAGATACGCAGTATTTT

size: .
V: TRBV11-2
D: TRBD2
J: TRBJ2-1
CDR3: CASSSTSGRRLEQFF
DNA: TGTGCCAGCAGCTCTACTAGCGGGAGACGACTTGAGCAGTTCTTC

size: once
V: TRBV4-1
D: .
J: TRBJ2-3
CDR3: CASSQVGRSLPDTQYF
DNA: TGCGCCAGCAGCCAAGTTGGCAGGTCCCTCCCGGATACGCAGTATTTT

size: .
V: TRBV10-3
D: TRBD2
J: TRBJ2-3
CDR3: CAIRTWEGSRDTQYF
DNA: TGTGCCATCCGGACGTGGGAGGGGTCGAGAGATACGCAGTATTTT

size: .
V: TRBV10-3
D: TRBD1
J: TRBJ1-1
CDR3: CAISDRDRALRYPTEAFF
DNA: TGTGCCATCAGTGACCGGGACAGGGCACTCCGTTACCCCACTGAAGCTTTCTTT

size: once
V: TRBV9
D: TRBD2
J: TRBJ2-6
CDR3: CASSARLAGLSGANVLTF
DNA: TGTGCCAGCAGCGCCCGACTAGCGGGCCTCTCTGGGGCCAACGTCCTGACTTTC

size: .
V: TRBV9
D: .
J: TRBJ2-5
CDR3: CASSVGGQQETQYF
DNA: TGTGCCAGCAGCGTAGGCGGGCAGCAAGAGACCCAGTACTTC

size: .
V: TRBV27
D: .
J: TRBJ1-3
CDR3: CASRIGGSTGNTIYF
DNA: TGTGCCAGCCGTATCGGGGGGTCCACCGGAAACACCATATATTTT

size: .
V: TRBV4-2
D: .
J: TRBJ1-2
CDR3: CVSSQDTTFDGYTF
DNA: TGTGTCAGCAGCCAAGATACTACGTTTGACGGCTACACCTTC

size: .
V: TRBV29-1
D: .
J: TRBJ2-5
CDR3: CSVGAETQYF
DNA: TGCAGCGTTGGGGCAGAGACCCAGTACTTC

size: .
V: TRBV7-9
D: .
J: TRBJ1-1
CDR3: CASSLVSARHTEAFF
DNA: TGTGCCAGCAGCTTAGTTTCGGCGAGGCATACTGAAGCTTTCTTT

size: once
V: TRBV27
D: TRBD2
J: TRBJ2-7
CDR3: CASSLSTSGSSYEQYF
DNA: TGTGCCAGCAGTTTGAGTACTAGCGGGAGTTCCTACGAGCAGTACTTC

size: .
V: TRBV7-9
D: .
J: TRBJ2-7
CDR3: CASSLLGGTHEQYF
DNA: TGTGCCAGCAGCTTGTTGGGCGGGACCCACGAGCAGTACTTC

size: .
V: TRBV10-2
D: TRBD1
J: TRBJ1-1
CDR3: CASSDIGRGLMNTEAFF
DNA: TGCGCCAGCAGTGATATCGGCAGGGGGCTTATGAACACTGAAGCTTTCTTT

size: .
V: TRBV19
D: TRBD2
J: TRBJ2-3
CDR3: CASIPSGTFSVYF
DNA: TGTGCCAGTATCCCTAGCGGGACGTTCTCGGTCTATTTT

size: .
V: TRBV13
D: TRBD2
J: TRBJ2-5
CDR3: CASSLRLLAGGRETQYF
DNA: TGTGCCAGCAGCCTCCGACTCCTAGCGGGGGGGCGAGAGACCCAGTACTTC

size: .
V: TRBV7-2
D: TRBD1
J: TRBJ1-2
CDR3: CASSPRGTGGASQYYGYTF
DNA: TGTGCCAGCAGCCCGCGCGGGACAGGGGGCGCGTCCCAATACTATGGCTACACCTTC

size: .
V: TRBV30
D: TRBD1
J: TRBJ2-2
CDR3: CAWSSGQGFSTGELFF
DNA: TGTGCCTGGAGTTCGGGACAGGGGTTTTCGACCGGGGAGCTGTTTTTT

size: .
V: TRBV5-1
D: .
J: TRBJ1-4
CDR3: CASSLLGQTNEKLFF
DNA: TGCGCCAGCAGCTTGCTCGGACAAACGAATGAAAAACTGTTTTTT

size: few
V: TRBV7-2
D: TRBD1
J: TRBJ1-5
CDR3: CASSFDRDQPQHF
DNA: TGTGCCAGCAGCTTCGACAGGGATCAGCCCCAGCATTTT

size: few
V: TRBV30
D: .
J: TRBJ2-7
CDR3: CAWSPLTGINEQYF
DNA: TGTGCCTGGAGTCCCCTTACAGGTATCAACGAGCAGTACTTC

size: .
V: TRBV5-1
D: TRBD1
J: TRBJ1-2
CDR3: CASSSGGIYGYTF
DNA: TGCGCCAGCAGCTCAGGGGGCATCTATGGCTACACCTTC

size: .
V: TRBV5-1
D: .
J: TRBJ2-7
CDR3: CASSLAGSNEQYF
DNA: TGCGCCAGCAGCTTGGCCGGGAGTAACGAGCAGTACTTC

size: .
V: TRBV5-5
D: TRBD1
J: TRBJ1-2
CDR3: CASSKTGDANYGYTF
DNA: TGTGCCAGCAGCAAGACAGGGGACGCTAACTATGGCTACACCTTC

size: .
V: TRBV7-9
D: .
J: TRBJ1-5
CDR3: CASSLGGINQPQHF
DNA: TGTGCCAGCAGCTTAGGAGGGATCAATCAGCCCCAGCATTTT

size: .
V: TRBV7-8
D: TRBD2
J: TRBJ2-1
CDR3: CASSPSGAAYNEQFF
DNA: TGTGCCAGCAGTCCAAGCGGGGCCGCCTACAATGAGCAGTTCTTC

size: .
V: TRBV29-1
D: TRBD2
J: TRBJ2-1
CDR3: CSVEGKLAGGSSYNEQFF
DNA: TGCAGCGTTGAAGGTAAACTAGCGGGGGGGAGCTCCTACAATGAGCAGTTCTTC

size: .
V: TRBV6-5
D: .
J: TRBJ1-2
CDR3: CASSPTTANYGYTF
DNA: TGTGCCAGCAGCCCAACCACAGCAAACTATGGCTACACCTTC

size: .
V: TRBV5-5
D: TRBD1
J: TRBJ1-1
CDR3: CASSSAGGIKQMNTEAFF
DNA: TGTGCCAGCAGCTCGGCAGGGGGTATCAAACAAATGAACACTGAAGCTTTCTTT

size: .
V: TRBV6-5
D: .
J: TRBJ1-5
CDR3: CASSYSRRSNQPQHF
DNA: TGTGCCAGCAGTTACTCGAGGAGAAGCAATCAGCCCCAGCATTTT

size: .
V: TRBV2
D: TRBD2
J: TRBJ2-1
CDR3: CASNPTGGGSEQFF
DNA: TGTGCCAGCAACCCAACGGGCGGGGGAAGTGAGCAGTTCTTC

size: once
V: TRBV19
D: TRBD2
J: TRBJ2-7
CDR3: CASSIPGTSGTYEQYF
DNA: TGTGCCAGTAGTATCCCTGGGACTAGCGGAACCTACGAGCAGTACTTC

size: .
V: TRBV28
D: .
J: TRBJ1-1
CDR3: CASNWVGQKGAFF
DNA: TGTGCCAGCAACTGGGTAGGCCAGAAGGGGGCTTTCTTT

size: .
V: TRBV15
D: .
J: TRBJ2-5
CDR3: CATSKPSTGETQYF
DNA: TGTGCCACCAGCAAACCCTCTACGGGAGAGACCCAGTACTTC

size: .
V: TRBV7-2
D: TRBD2
J: TRBJ2-1
CDR3: CASSLGGLAGGGYEQFF
DNA: TGTGCCAGCAGCTTAGGGGGACTAGCGGGAGGTGGGTATGAGCAGTTCTTC

size: .
V: TRBV2
D: TRBD1
J: TRBJ1-5
CDR3: CASSSDRGSNQPQHF
DNA: TGTGCCAGCAGTAGCGACAGGGGGAGCAATCAGCCCCAGCATTTT